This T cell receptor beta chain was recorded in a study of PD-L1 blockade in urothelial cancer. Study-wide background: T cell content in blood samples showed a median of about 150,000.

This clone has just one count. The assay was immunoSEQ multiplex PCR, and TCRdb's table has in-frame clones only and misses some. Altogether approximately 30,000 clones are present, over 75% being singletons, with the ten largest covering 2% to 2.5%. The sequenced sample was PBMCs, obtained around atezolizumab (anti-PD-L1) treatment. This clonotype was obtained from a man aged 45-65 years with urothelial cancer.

The CDR3 is CASKIGGGTDTQYF. In DNA, the CDR3 is TGCGCCAGCAAAATCGGGGGTGGGACAGATACGCAGTATTTT. V and J are TRBV10-2 and TRBJ2-3, with TRBD2 as a possible D gene (6 bases). CDR1 is WSHSY, CDR2 SAAADI, per germline. The CDR3 consists of 14 residues. V lost 7 bases and J 3 bases, leaving 14 bases between the germline ends.